The 24 T cell receptor beta chains given below trace back to one sample, sequenced in a study of blood T cell repertoires in COVID-19. Here immunoSEQ multiplex PCR was the method, and the copy in TCRdb shows in-frame clones only, minus some. This table holds fewer than 250,000 clones, about 94% found once. Material: peripheral blood. Receptor source: a man aged 55 to 70 with COVID-19, enrolled during active disease.

The rearrangement uses TRBV24-1 and TRBJ2-2, with a tentative D call TRBD1 (6 bases). Germline CDR1 and CDR2: KGHDR and SFDVKD. Trimming took off 9 bases at V and 0 bases at J, with 10 bases between the two ends. This CDR3 contains 14 residues. The CDR3 is CATQGQPNTGELFF. The DNA of the CDR3 is TGTGCCACCCAGGGACAACCGAACACCGGGGAGCTGTTTTTT.

The CDR3 DNA is TGTGCCAGTAGTATCCCGCTAGTTCAAAGTGAGCAGTTCTTC. Translation gives CASSIPLVQSEQFF. The chain combines TRBV19 with TRBJ2-1; no clear D. The CDR3 spans 14 residues. Germline V CDR1 and CDR2: LNHDA, SQIVND (reference sequence). V was clipped by 3 bases and J by 9 bases, with 15 bases between them.

The J gene is TRBJ2-3, the V gene TRBV24-1, with 9 bases fitting TRBD2. V shed 5 bases, J shed 5 bases, and the junction held 7 bases outside the gene matches. The CDR3 totals 15 residues. Germline CDR1 and CDR2: KGHDR and SFDVKD. The CDR3 sequence: CATSAKAGGRDTQYF. The CDR3 nucleotides are TGTGCCACCAGTGCCAAAGCGGGGGGCAGAGATACGCAGTATTTT.

Only one count was recorded for this clone. J is TRBJ1-6 and V is TRBV4-3; D might be TRBD1 (5 bases). Germline values: CDR1 LGHNA, CDR2 YSLEER. The CDR3 contains 16 residues. The V end was cut by 0 bases, the J end by 5 bases, with 11 bases between. The CDR3 spells CASSQDGTKNNSPLHF. CDR3 sequence (DNA): TGCGCCAGCAGCCAAGACGGGACTAAAAATAATTCACCCCTCCACTTT.

This chain links TRBV3-1 (or the pseudogene TRBV3-2) with TRBJ2-2; TRBD1 matches 9 bases. Germline loops: CDR1 LGHDT, CDR2 YNNKEL (reference sequence). The length of the CDR3 is 18 residues. The J segment lost 1 base and the V segment lost 4 bases, leaving 10 bases of the junction unmatched. The CDR3 sequence is CASSPTYGTGLNTGELFF. Written as DNA, the CDR3 is TGTGCCAGCAGCCCAACTTACGGGACAGGGCTGAACACCGGGGAGCTGTTTTTT.

This clone came up once. The chain couples TRBV18 to TRBJ1-1, with D unresolved. V lost 6 bases and J 11 bases, leaving 16 bases between the germline ends. Germline CDR1 and CDR2: KGHSH and LQKENI. This CDR3 has 12 amino acids. In nucleotides, the CDR3 is TGTGCCAGCTCTTCAAGTCGCGCGGAGGCTTTCTTT. Protein: CASSSSRAEAFF.

This clone was picked up one time. The sample carries other DNA sequences with the same CDR3. The chain recombines TRBV12-3 or TRBV12-4 with TRBJ2-1; D call uncertain. With 3 bases removed from V and 6 bases from J, the gap between germline ends came to 6 bases. This CDR3 is 12 amino acids long. In DNA form, the CDR3 reads TGTGCCAGCAGTTTGTCGGTCAATGAGCAGTTCTTC. This codes for CASSLSVNEQFF.

This clone turned up a few times. This chain connects TRBV2 to TRBJ2-7; the match to TRBD1 covers 7 bases. V shed 7 bases, J shed 7 bases, and the junction held 13 bases outside the gene matches. The germline CDR1 and CDR2 sequences are SNHLY and FYNNEI. The CDR3 has 14 residues. The CDR3 DNA follows: TGTGCCAGCACCACAGAGGGGACAGCGTCAGAGCAGTACTTC. It translates to CASTTEGTASEQYF.

This clone was seen once. The chain uses TRBV19 and TRBJ1-6; 7 positions match TRBD1. V dropped 1 base and J dropped 8; count of bases not matched to a gene: 5. The CDR3 spans 15 residues. Germline assignment: CDR1 LNHDA and CDR2 SQIVND (reference sequence). CDR3 DNA: TGTGCCAGTAGTATAGGTGACAGGGTGCATTCACCCCTCCACTTT. Translated: CASSIGDRVHSPLHF.

The rearrangement uses TRBV23-1 and TRBJ1-2; D perhaps matches TRBD1 (6 bases). TRBV23-1 is reported as an ORF; its role is uncertain. The V gene lost 4 bases and the J gene lost 4 bases, with 16 bases spanning the gap. The CDR3 totals 15 residues. In DNA form, the CDR3 reads TGCGCCAGCAGTCCTCACAGGGAACTGTCCTATGGCTACACCTTC. Translation: CASSPHRELSYGYTF.

The chain has TRBV2 and TRBJ1-5; 10 positions match TRBD1. The CDR3 extends over 14 amino acids. The trim removed 5 bases at V and 4 bases at J, leaving 2 bases unmatched. CDR1 is SNHLY, CDR2 FYNNEI, per germline. The CDR3 sequence is CASSWGQGNQPQHF. The CDR3 coding sequence is TGTGCCAGCAGTTGGGGACAGGGGAATCAGCCCCAGCATTTT.

The V gene is TRBV18, the J gene TRBJ1-1; D perhaps matches TRBD1 (6 bases). CDR1 and CDR2 from the germline V gene are KGHSH and LQKENI. Trimming took 3 bases from V and 1 from J, leaving 12 bases between them. The length of the CDR3 is 15 residues. This CDR3 is CASSPVGGQNTEAFF. Here the CDR3 DNA reads TGTGCCAGCTCACCCGTAGGGGGACAGAACACTGAAGCTTTCTTT.

The genes are TRBV27 and TRBJ2-3; a possible D gene is TRBD2 (6 bases). CDR3 length: 15 residues. Germline V gene lookup returns CDR1 MNHEY and CDR2 SMNVEV (reference sequence). The V end lost 0 bases, the J end lost 4 bases, and 11 bases lay between the germline ends. DNA for the CDR3: TGTGCCAGCAGTTTATCGCCGGGGGAGGCAGATACGCAGTATTTT. Its translation: CASSLSPGEADTQYF.

The chain employs TRBV7-3 and TRBJ2-1, with 7 bases aligning to TRBD2. The V gene's germline CDR1 is SGHTA and CDR2 FQGTGA. The CDR3 runs to 11 residues. Unmatched junction bases numbered 6, after V lost 5 bases and J lost 14 bases. CDR3 loop: CASSLGEGKFF. In DNA form, the CDR3 reads TGTGCCAGCAGCCTAGGGGAGGGAAAGTTCTTC.

This sequence joins TRBV7-2 and TRBJ2-3; 7 bases are shared with TRBD2. The V segment lost 5 bases and the J segment 4 bases; nucleotides outside the gene matches: 9. The CDR3 runs 15 residues. The germline V gene encodes CDR1 SGHTA and CDR2 FQGNSA. CDR3 sequence (DNA): TGTGCCAGCAGCCTAGGGGCGGGAGTTGCAGATACGCAGTATTTT. This encodes CASSLGAGVADTQYF.

The gene calls are TRBV6-5 and TRBJ1-1, with D tentatively TRBD1 (5 bases). This CDR3 has 16 residues. Trimming cost V 0 bases and J 3 bases, with 14 bases left between them. Germline loops: CDR1 MNHEY, CDR2 SVGAGI. In DNA, the CDR3 is TGTGCCAGCAGTTACTCGGGTGGCAGGACATACACTGAAGCTTTCTTT. Translated, it gives CASSYSGGRTYTEAFF.

The genes are TRBV12-3 or TRBV12-4 and TRBJ1-2; possibly TRBD1 for D (5 bases). This CDR3 is built from 13 residues. Trimming pared 5 bases from V and 4 bases from J, leaving 11 bases between. The CDR3 DNA reads as TGTGCCAGCAGTCGCACAGGAAGCTATGGCTACACCTTC. Amino acids: CASSRTGSYGYTF.

CDR3 protein: CASSLVVTTGLAYNEQFF. As DNA, the CDR3 is TGTGCCAGCAGCTTGGTCGTCACGACGGGACTAGCCTACAATGAGCAGTTCTTC. V gene TRBV5-4 combines with J gene TRBJ2-1, with 8 bases identical to TRBD2. Germline loops: CDR1 SGHNT, CDR2 YYREEE (reference sequence). V dropped 0 bases and J dropped 2; count of bases not matched to a gene: 10. The CDR3 is made up of 18 amino acids. Variable domain in full (rest from reference TRBV5-4 and TRBJ2-1): ETGVTQSPTHLIKTRGQQVTLRCSSQSGHNTVSWYQQALGQGPQFIFQYYREEENGRGNFPPRFSGLQFPNYSSELNVNALELDDSALYLCASSLVVTTGLAYNEQFFGPGTRLTVL.

This clone was counted a few times. The CDR3 nucleotides are TGTGCCAGCAGCCGAGACAGGGGCGGCCACAATGAGCAGTTCTTC. Its translation: CASSRDRGGHNEQFF. The chain links TRBV7-8 to TRBJ2-1; 8 bases map to TRBD1. Germline V lookup: CDR1 SGHVS, CDR2 FQNEAQ. V shed 5 bases, J shed 5 bases, and the junction held 8 bases outside the gene matches. The CDR3 sequence is 15 residues long.

This clone was seen only a few times. The rearrangement uses TRBV5-6 and TRBJ1-4; 7 bases line up with TRBD1. The germline gives CDR1 SGHDT, CDR2 YYEEEE. J gave up 3 bases and V 2 bases, and 4 bases lay outside the gene matches. There are 15 residues in the CDR3. The CDR3 DNA reads as TGTGCCAGCAGCTTTCGACAGGGCCCTAATGAAAAACTGTTTTTT. Its translation: CASSFRQGPNEKLFF. The whole variable domain, remainder taken from reference TRBV5-6 and TRBJ1-4, is DAGVTQSPTHLIKTRGQQVTLRCSPKSGHDTVSWYQQALGQGPQFIFQYYEEEERQRGNFPDRFSGHQFPNYSSELNVNALLLGDSALYLCASSFRQGPNEKLFFGSGTQLSVL.

V gene TRBV14 combines with J gene TRBJ1-4; no reliable D call. Germline V lookup: CDR1 SGHDN, CDR2 FVKESK. V was cut by 6 bases and J by 4 bases, with 9 bases left in between. This CDR3 is 13 amino acids long. The CDR3 loop is CASSAVINEKLFF. CDR3 nucleotide sequence: TGTGCCAGCAGTGCGGTCATTAATGAAAAACTGTTTTTT. The complete variable domain, with remaining parts taken from reference TRBV14 and TRBJ1-4, reads EAGVTQFPSHSVIEKGQTVTLRCDPISGHDNLYWYRRVMGKEIKFLLHFVKESKQDESGMPNNRFLAERTGGTYSTLKVQPAELEDSGVYFCASSAVINEKLFFGSGTQLSVL.

The V call is TRBV5-1, the J call TRBJ2-1, with 13 bases that match TRBD2. The CDR3 is 16 residues long. V shed 5 bases, J shed 5 bases, and the junction held 7 bases outside the gene matches. The germline V gene encodes CDR1 SGHRS and CDR2 YFSETQ. As DNA, the CDR3 is TGCGCCAGCAGAGGCGGACTAGCGGGGGCTAACAATGAGCAGTTCTTC. Translation: CASRGGLAGANNEQFF.

This clone appeared a single time. Written as DNA, the CDR3 is TGTGCCTGGAGTCCGGGACTAGCGGGATACACAGATACGCAGTATTTT. Translating gives CAWSPGLAGYTDTQYF. The chain uses TRBV30 and TRBJ2-3; 13 bases are shared with TRBD2. Germline CDR1 GTSNPN, CDR2 SVGIG (reference sequence). The length of the CDR3 is 16 residues. J gave up 2 bases and V 2 bases, and 4 bases lay outside the gene matches.

The chain combines TRBV4-2 with TRBJ2-7; 12 nucleotides match TRBD2. The length of the CDR3 is 15 residues. The germline V gene encodes CDR1 LGHNA and CDR2 YNFKEQ. The trim removed 1 base at V and 7 bases at J, leaving 5 bases unmatched. CDR3 sequence (DNA): TGTGCCAGCAGCCAAGTCACTAGCGGGAGGAGTGAGCAGTACTTC. This encodes CASSQVTSGRSEQYF.